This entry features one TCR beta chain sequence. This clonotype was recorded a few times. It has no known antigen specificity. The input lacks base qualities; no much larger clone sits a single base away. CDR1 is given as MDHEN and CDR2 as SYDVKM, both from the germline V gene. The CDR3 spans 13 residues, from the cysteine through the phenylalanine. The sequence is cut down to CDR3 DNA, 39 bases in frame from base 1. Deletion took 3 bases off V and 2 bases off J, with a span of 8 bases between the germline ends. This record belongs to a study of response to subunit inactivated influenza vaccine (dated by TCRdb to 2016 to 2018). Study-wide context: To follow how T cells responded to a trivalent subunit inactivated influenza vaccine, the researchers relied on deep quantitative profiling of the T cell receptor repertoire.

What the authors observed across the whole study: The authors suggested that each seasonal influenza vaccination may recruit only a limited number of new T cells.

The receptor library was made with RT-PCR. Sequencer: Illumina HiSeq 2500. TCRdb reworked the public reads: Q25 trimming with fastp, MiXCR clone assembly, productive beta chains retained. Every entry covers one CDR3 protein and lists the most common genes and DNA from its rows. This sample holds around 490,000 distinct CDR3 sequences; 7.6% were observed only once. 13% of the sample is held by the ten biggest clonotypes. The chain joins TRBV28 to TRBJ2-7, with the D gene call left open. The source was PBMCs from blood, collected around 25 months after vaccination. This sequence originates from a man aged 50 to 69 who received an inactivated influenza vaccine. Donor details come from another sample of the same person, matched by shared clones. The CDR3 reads CASSFLLAYEQYF. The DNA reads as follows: TGTGCCAGCAGTTTTTTGCTAGCCTACGAGCAGTACTTC.